The present TCR beta chain was sequenced within a study of tumor-infiltrating lymphocytes in primary liver carcinoma. Study outcomes and limitations: Top clones occupying all five tumor regions numbered only about 8-25%. Blood fell significantly below tumors in its top-250-clone fraction (p = 0.039).

The CDR3 spans 15 residues. CDR1 is MNHNS and CDR2 is SASEGT in the germline V gene. Reverse transcription of roughly 0.45 ug total RNA with a constant-region primer produced TCR beta cDNA. Slightly modified ARM-PCR, run as three nested multiplex PCR rounds, produced the TCR beta libraries. The study ran its first two PCR rounds for about 11 cycles each, using TRBV1-TRBV30 forward primers and a C-beta reverse primer. TCRdb re-called the multiplex PCR reads with MiXCR, one entry per CDR3 protein. The sample yields approximately 30,000 distinct CDR3 sequences, 76% seen once. A note on this clonotype: Its antigen is not identified. Here the CDR3 omits its conserved ending phenylalanine or tryptophan, so a read error is the likely source.

Bulk tissue was left unsorted, and RNA and DNA were co-extracted from 20-30 mg of it. Separate regions, five per tumor, were sampled. The chain links TRBV6-1 to TRBJ2-2; tentatively, D is TRBD2 (5 bases). This receptor was identified in a man aged 35 to 55 with primary liver carcinoma and hepatitis B virus infection. Sample: liver tumor tissue from sampling region 5. As to subset: tumor region T5, tumor centre. The CDR3, as DNA: TGTACCAGCAGTGATGGGTCCGGAGGCACCGGGGAGCTGTTTATT. Protein sequence: CTSSDGSGGTGELFI.